The 12 T cell receptor beta chains below were found in one sample sequenced in a study of fetal regulatory T cell absence and autoimmunity. The repertoire was sequenced with immunoSEQ multiplex PCR; TCRdb's copy has only in-frame clones and lacks some. The table has about 95,000 clones, roughly 78% seen once; the top ten hold 2%. Material: pancreas tissue. The receptor set was obtained from a male donor with IPEX syndrome.

This chain links TRBV11-3 with TRBJ2-3; D remains ambiguous. The CDR3 is made up of 11 amino acids. V shed 1 base and J shed 4 bases, with 0 bases lying between them. Per the germline V gene, CDR1 is SGHNT and CDR2 is YENEEA. The CDR3 loop is CASSLADTQYF. The CDR3, as DNA: TGTGCCAGCAGCTTAGCAGATACGCAGTATTTT.

This clone was counted only a few times. The chain uses TRBV5-4 and TRBJ1-2; D unclear. V was cut by 0 bases and J by 5 bases, with 11 bases left in between. The CDR3 has 14 residues. Germline V gene lookup returns CDR1 SGHNT and CDR2 YYREEE (reference sequence). CDR3 coding DNA: TGTGCCAGCAGCTTGGCCGAGGAAGGGTATGGCTACACCTTC. This translates into CASSLAEEGYGYTF.

CDR3 in DNA: TGTGCCAGCATTGGGGGGTTGGGGGAGCAGTACTTC. Translated: CASIGGLGEQYF. V is TRBV2 and J is TRBJ2-7; D is possibly TRBD2 (6 bases). V was clipped by 7 bases and J by 7 bases, with 14 bases between them. The CDR3 totals 12 residues. Germline assignment: CDR1 SNHLY and CDR2 FYNNEI.

The rearrangement joins TRBV29-1 to TRBJ2-1; D not resolved. The CDR3 spans 16 residues. V was cut by 1 base and J by 0 bases, with 13 bases left in between. CDR1 and CDR2 (germline): SQVTM, ANQGSEA. The CDR3 loop is CSVEASPLPSYNEQFF. The CDR3 DNA sequence: TGCAGCGTTGAAGCAAGTCCTCTACCCTCCTACAATGAGCAGTTCTTC.

This sequence joins TRBV5-5 and TRBJ1-2; D not resolved. CDR1 is SGHKS, CDR2 YYEKEE, per germline (reference sequence). The ends were cut back, 0 bases at V and 4 bases at J, with 4 bases in the middle. The CDR3 spans 12 residues. The CDR3 protein is CASSLVAYGYTF. The DNA of the CDR3 is TGTGCCAGCAGCTTGGTTGCCTATGGCTACACCTTC. Filled out from reference TRBV5-5 and TRBJ1-2, the complete variable domain reads DAGVTQSPTHLIKTRGQQVTLRCSPISGHKSVSWYQQVLGQGPQFIFQYYEKEERGRGNFPDRFSARQFPNYSSELNVNALLLGDSALYLCASSLVAYGYTFGSGTRLTVV.

The chain links TRBV12-2 to TRBJ2-7. TRBV12-2 is assigned pseudogene status. The CDR3 runs 10 residues. The CDR3 DNA sequence: TGTGCAAGTCGCTTCTACGAGCAGTACTTC. As protein: CASRFYEQYF.

The chain links TRBV19 to TRBJ1-4; D remains ambiguous. Germline V gene data show CDR1 as LNHDA and CDR2 as SQIVND (reference sequence). The CDR3 consists of 14 residues. The V gene lost 3 bases and the J gene lost 4 bases, with 9 bases spanning the gap. The CDR3 sequence: CASSIGRSNEKLFF. CDR3 DNA: TGTGCCAGTAGTATTGGACGGAGTAATGAAAAACTGTTTTTT.

This clone was detected a few times. The CDR3 here is CASSAGATGRPGNTIYF. DNA for the CDR3: TGTGCCAGCAGCGCGGGAGCGACAGGGAGGCCTGGAAACACCATATATTTT. V usage is TRBV9 and J usage is TRBJ1-3; TRBD1 matches 7 bases. Germline CDR1 is SGDLS and CDR2 is YYNGEE. CDR3 length: 17 amino acids. V trimming: 3 bases; J trimming: 2 bases; junction bases outside the gene matches: 11.

This clone occurred once. This chain connects TRBV5-4 to TRBJ2-1, with D maybe TRBD2 (7 bases). CDR3 length: 15 residues. The germline V gene has CDR1 SGHNT and CDR2 YYREEE (reference sequence). Trimming removed 5 bases from V and 9 bases from J, with 21 bases in between. The CDR3 spells CASRKNSRRGGEQFF. As DNA, the CDR3 is TGTGCCAGCAGGAAAAATTCGAGGAGGGGGGGTGAGCAGTTCTTC.

This chain uses TRBV5-1 with TRBJ2-3; 8 nucleotides align to TRBD2. V lost 4 bases and J lost 4; bases outside the gene matches: 14. Germline CDR1 and CDR2: SGHRS and YFSETQ. This CDR3 has 17 residues. CDR3 in amino acids: CASSPSTTRGVADTQYF. CDR3 coding DNA: TGCGCCAGCAGCCCCTCCACTACGCGGGGGGTCGCAGATACGCAGTATTTT.

Only a few counts were recorded for this clone. This chain's CDR3 is CASSQKAPSGPREQYF. For the CDR3, the DNA is TGCGCCAGCAGCCAGAAAGCCCCTAGCGGCCCCCGGGAGCAGTACTTC. The chain is built from TRBV4-1 and TRBJ2-7; 7 positions match TRBD2. In germline, CDR1 is MGHRA, CDR2 YSYEKL. The CDR3 is 16 residues long. Trimming cost V 3 bases and J 7 bases; bases outside gene matches: 15.

V gene TRBV27 combines with J gene TRBJ1-5, with 8 bases that match TRBD1. The CDR3 length is 17 residues. Trimming at V came to 5 bases and at J to 7 bases, leaving 16 bases not matched to a gene. Germline-derived CDR1 and CDR2 are MNHEY and SMNVEV (reference sequence). CDR3 sequence reads: CASSPTGGSWSEQPQHF. For the CDR3, the DNA is TGTGCCAGCAGTCCCACAGGGGGAAGTTGGTCAGAACAGCCCCAGCATTTT.